This T cell receptor beta chain was sequenced during a study of T-cell reconstitution after alpha-beta-depleted transplantation in children. Notes on the study in general: Alpha-beta T cells about two months after transplant reportedly derived from several hundred expanded graft clones. T-cell numbers and diversity one year post-transplant derived largely from freshly generated T cells. Certain patients had high TCRbeta diversity at day 60, and it came from recipient T cells and thymic progenitors that survived.

V was trimmed by 3 bases and J by 4 bases, leaving 9 bases between them. CDR3 length: 13 amino acids. Germline V gene sequence: CDR1 MGHRA, CDR2 YSYEKL. This clonotype was counted many times. The antigen remains undetermined. Unique molecular identifiers were incorporated when the TCRbeta library was constructed. MiXCR, applied by TCRdb to the PCR reads, yields one record per CDR3 protein. The profile shows approximately 300,000 distinct CDR3 sequences, 11% of them singletons. The TCR sequence derives from a male patient under 10 years old who had a stem cell transplant for chronic granulomatous disease, so the T cells may come from the graft donor. The specimen was peripheral blood, collected 180 days after TCRalphabeta/CD19-depleted stem cell transplant. The chain is built from TRBV4-1 and TRBJ1-2; D remains ambiguous. CDR3 coding DNA: TGCGCCAGCAGCCAGGTCGCCAGCTATGGCTACACCTTC. Translation gives CASSQVASYGYTF.